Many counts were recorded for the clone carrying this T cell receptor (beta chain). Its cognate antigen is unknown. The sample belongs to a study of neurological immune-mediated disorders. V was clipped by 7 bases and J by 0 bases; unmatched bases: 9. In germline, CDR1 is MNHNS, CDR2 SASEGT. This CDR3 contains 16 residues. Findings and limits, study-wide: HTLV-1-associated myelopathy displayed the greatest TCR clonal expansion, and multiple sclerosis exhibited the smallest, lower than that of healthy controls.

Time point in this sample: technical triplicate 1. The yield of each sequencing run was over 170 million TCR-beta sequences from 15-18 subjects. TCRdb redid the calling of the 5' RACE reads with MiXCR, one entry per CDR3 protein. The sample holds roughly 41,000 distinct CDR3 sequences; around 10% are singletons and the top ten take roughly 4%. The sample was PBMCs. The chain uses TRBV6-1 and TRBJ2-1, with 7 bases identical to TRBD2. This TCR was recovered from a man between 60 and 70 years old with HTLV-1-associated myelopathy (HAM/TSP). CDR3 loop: CASTRASGSSYNEQFF. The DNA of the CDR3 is TGTGCCAGCACCCGAGCTAGCGGTAGCTCCTACAATGAGCAGTTCTTC.